This TCR beta chain stems from a study of T cell changes during pregnancy in multiple sclerosis (dated by TCRdb to between 2018 and 2021). A note on the overall study: In women with multiple sclerosis, the researchers looked at how the T cell repertoire shifted as pregnancy progressed.

The germline V gene (reference sequence) gives CDR1 as LNHDA and CDR2 as SQIVND. The CDR3 contains 13 residues, cysteine and phenylalanine counted. Only CDR3 DNA remains: 39 bases, in frame from the first base. V and J are truncated by 3 bases and 0 bases respectively, leaving an intervening sequence of 5 bases. Of note for this clone: The antigen this receptor binds is unknown. Base quality data are lacking; no much larger clone is found one base away.

Receptor amplification or capture employed the immunoSEQ multiplex PCR assay. TCRdb's version of the immuneACCESS table is confined to in-frame rearrangements and falls short of the full clone set. An unresolved V gene accounts for under half of the shortfall where checked; the remainder is of unknown origin. Here the sample has approximately 110,000 clones; about 89% occur a single time. The ten largest clones add up to about 3.5% of the sample. The chain employs TRBV19 and TRBJ1-2; no D gene can be assigned with confidence. The sample consisted of peripheral blood, taken after pregnancy. The sequence was collected from a female donor with multiple sclerosis, enrolled in a pregnancy study. The DNA is TGTGCCAGTAGTATGAGGGCTAACTATGGCTACACCTTC. Translated, it gives CASSMRANYGYTF.